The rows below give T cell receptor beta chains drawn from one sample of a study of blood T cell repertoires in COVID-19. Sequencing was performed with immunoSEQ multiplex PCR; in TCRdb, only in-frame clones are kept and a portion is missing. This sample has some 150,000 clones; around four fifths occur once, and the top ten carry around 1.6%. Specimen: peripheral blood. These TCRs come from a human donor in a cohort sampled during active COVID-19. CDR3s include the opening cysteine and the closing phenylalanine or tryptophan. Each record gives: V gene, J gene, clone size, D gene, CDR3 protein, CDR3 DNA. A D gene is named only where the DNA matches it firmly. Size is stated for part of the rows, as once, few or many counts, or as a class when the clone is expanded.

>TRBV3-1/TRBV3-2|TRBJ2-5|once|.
CASSQDMAGFKTQYF
TGTGCCAGCAGCCAAGATATGGCAGGGTTTAAGACCCAGTACTTC
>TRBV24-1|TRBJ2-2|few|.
CATSGGLDTGELFF
TGTGCCACCAGTGGGGGCCTGGACACCGGGGAGCTGTTTTTT
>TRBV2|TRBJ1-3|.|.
CASSEALGTGSVPGNTIYF
TGTGCCAGCAGTGAAGCGCTTGGAACAGGGAGTGTGCCTGGAAACACCATATATTTT
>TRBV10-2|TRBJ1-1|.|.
CASISATEAFF
TGCGCCAGCATAAGTGCGACTGAAGCTTTCTTT
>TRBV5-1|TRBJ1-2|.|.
CASSLEGLANYGYTF
TGCGCCAGCAGCTTGGAGGGGCTAGCTAACTATGGCTACACCTTC
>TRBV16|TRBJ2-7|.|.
CASCSPVTYEQYF
TGTGCCAGCTGTAGTCCCGTTACCTACGAGCAGTACTTC
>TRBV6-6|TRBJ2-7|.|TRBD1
CASSYAQGSPYEQYF
TGTGCCAGCAGTTACGCACAGGGGTCCCCCTACGAGCAGTACTTC
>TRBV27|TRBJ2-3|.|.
CASSLSGVRGTDTQYF
TGTGCCAGCAGTTTATCAGGGGTGCGTGGCACAGATACGCAGTATTTT
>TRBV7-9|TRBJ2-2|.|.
CASSFVTGDTGELFF
TGTGCCAGCAGCTTTGTAACGGGAGACACCGGGGAGCTGTTTTTT
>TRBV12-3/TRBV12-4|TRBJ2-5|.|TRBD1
CASRGQGGETQYF
TGTGCCAGCAGGGGACAGGGCGGGGAGACCCAGTACTTC
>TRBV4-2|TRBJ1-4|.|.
CASSPKSANEKLFF
TGTGCCAGCAGCCCCAAGTCGGCTAATGAAAAACTGTTTTTT
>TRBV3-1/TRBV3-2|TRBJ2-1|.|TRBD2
CASSKHLAGGNNEQFF
TGTGCCAGCAGCAAACACCTAGCGGGAGGGAATAATGAGCAGTTCTTC
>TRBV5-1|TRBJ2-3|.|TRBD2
CASSPGLAPITDTQYF
TGCGCCAGCAGCCCTGGACTAGCGCCAATCACAGATACGCAGTATTTT
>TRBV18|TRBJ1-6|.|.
CASSASRGASPLHF
TGTGCCAGCTCCGCCTCTCGAGGCGCCTCACCCCTCCACTTT
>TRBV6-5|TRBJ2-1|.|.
CASSQGNEQFF
TGTGCCAGCTCTCAGGGAAATGAGCAGTTCTTC
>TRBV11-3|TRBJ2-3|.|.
CASSLEGRGSDTQYF
TGTGCCAGCAGCTTAGAAGGCCGGGGGTCCGATACGCAGTATTTT
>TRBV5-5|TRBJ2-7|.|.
CASSLDRYEQYF
TGTGCCAGCAGCTTGGACAGGTACGAGCAGTACTTC
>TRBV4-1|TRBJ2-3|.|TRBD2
CASSQDPYPAGTTNTQYF
TGCGCCAGCAGCCAAGATCCCTACCCAGCGGGAACTACAAATACGCAGTATTTT
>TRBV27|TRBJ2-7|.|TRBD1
CASSFGQGKSYEQYF
TGTGCCAGCAGTTTCGGACAGGGTAAATCCTACGAGCAGTACTTC
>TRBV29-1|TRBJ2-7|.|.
CSVKDYPRSYEQYF
TGCAGCGTTAAGGACTATCCTAGATCCTACGAGCAGTACTTC
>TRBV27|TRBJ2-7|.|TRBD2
CASRTLAGVGEQYF
TGTGCCAGCAGGACACTAGCGGGAGTGGGCGAGCAGTACTTC
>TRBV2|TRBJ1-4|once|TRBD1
CASMETGQGYEKLFF
TGTGCCAGCATGGAGACGGGACAGGGATATGAAAAACTGTTTTTT
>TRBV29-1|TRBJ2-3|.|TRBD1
CSAEGGETSTDTQYF
TGCAGCGCCGAAGGGGGCGAGACCTCCACAGATACGCAGTATTTT
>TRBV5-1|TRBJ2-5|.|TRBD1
CASSLGTGTVETQYF
TGCGCCAGCAGCTTGGGGACAGGGACCGTTGAGACCCAGTACTTC
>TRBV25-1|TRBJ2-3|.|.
CASSLAASTDTQYF
TGTGCCAGCAGTTTAGCAGCTAGCACAGATACGCAGTATTTT
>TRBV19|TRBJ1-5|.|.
CASSIESNQPQHF
TGTGCCAGTAGTATCGAGAGCAATCAGCCCCAGCATTTT
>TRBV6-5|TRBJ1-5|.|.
CASTSTAGGPQHF
TGTGCCAGCACCTCGACCGCCGGGGGGCCCCAGCATTTT
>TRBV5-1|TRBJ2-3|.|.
CASSSFGGVEGTDTQYF
TGCGCCAGCAGCTCGTTCGGAGGTGTGGAGGGCACAGATACGCAGTATTTT
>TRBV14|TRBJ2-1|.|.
CASSQETGVPYNEQFF
TGTGCCAGCAGCCAAGAAACGGGAGTTCCCTACAATGAGCAGTTCTTC
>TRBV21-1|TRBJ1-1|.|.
CASSKEPRPAMNTEAFF
TGTGCCAGCAGCAAAGAACCCAGGCCCGCCATGAACACTGAAGCTTTCTTT
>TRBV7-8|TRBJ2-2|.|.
CASSGLTGLVGELFF
TGTGCCAGCAGCGGACTGACCGGGTTGGTCGGGGAGCTGTTTTTT
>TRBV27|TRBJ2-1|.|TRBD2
CASSSSGILYNEQFF
TGTGCCAGCAGTTCGAGCGGGATCCTCTACAATGAGCAGTTCTTC
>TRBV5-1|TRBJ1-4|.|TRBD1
CASSFDRVGSNEKLFF
TGCGCCAGCAGCTTCGACAGGGTTGGGTCTAATGAAAAACTGTTTTTT
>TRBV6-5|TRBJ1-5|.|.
CASSYGQTLQPQHF
TGTGCCAGCAGTTATGGACAGACCCTCCAGCCCCAGCATTTT
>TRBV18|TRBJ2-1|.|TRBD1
CASSALSSGTGDDEQFF
TGTGCCAGCTCGGCTCTGTCCTCCGGGACAGGGGATGATGAGCAGTTCTTC
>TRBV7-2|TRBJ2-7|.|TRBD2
CASSLLLADVEAEQYF
TGTGCCAGCAGCTTATTGCTAGCGGATGTGGAGGCCGAGCAGTACTTC
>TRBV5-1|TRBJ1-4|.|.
CASSLGAFGGPPGLFF
TGCGCCAGCAGCTTGGGGGCTTTTGGCGGGCCTCCCGGACTGTTTTTT
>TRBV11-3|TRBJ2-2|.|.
CASSPLGGVVGELFF
TGTGCCAGCAGCCCCCTCGGAGGGGTGGTCGGGGAGCTGTTTTTT
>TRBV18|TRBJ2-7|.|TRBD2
CASSRGTSGMNEQYF
TGTGCCAGCTCACGAGGGACTAGCGGGATGAACGAGCAGTACTTC
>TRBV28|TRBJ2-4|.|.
CASSESTPMTRRNIQYF
TGTGCCAGCAGCGAATCAACCCCTATGACCCGGCGGAACATTCAGTACTTC
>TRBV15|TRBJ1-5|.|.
CATSQRGGRAQHF
TGTGCCACCAGCCAGAGGGGGGGACGGGCCCAGCATTTT